The next 9 T cell receptor beta chains were all read from a single sample in a study of T cell responses to AZD1222 COVID-19 vaccine. The data were produced by immunoSEQ multiplex PCR, yet TCRdb's version contains in-frame clones alone and is incomplete. The sample holds 110,000 or so clones, 80% to 90% seen once. Sequenced material: peripheral blood, taken on day 0 of AZD1222 vaccination. Receptors originate from an adult in good health.

The chain employs TRBV6-5 and TRBJ1-1; the D gene is possibly TRBD1 (6 bases). V was clipped by 5 bases and J by 0 bases, with 13 bases between them. This CDR3 has 15 amino acids. Per the germline V gene, CDR1 is MNHEY and CDR2 is SVGAGI. This CDR3 is CASSMHRDVNTEAFF. Here the CDR3 DNA reads TGTGCCAGCAGTATGCACAGGGATGTGAACACTGAAGCTTTCTTT.

The chain couples TRBV5-1 to TRBJ2-1, with 8 positions matching TRBD2. With 5 bases clipped from V and 5 bases from J, the junction kept 9 bases outside the gene matches. This CDR3 has 15 amino acids. The germline V gene has CDR1 SGHRS and CDR2 YFSETQ. The CDR3, as DNA: TGCGCCAGCAGTAAAGGCGGGGGGCCCGACAATGAGCAGTTCTTC. Residues: CASSKGGGPDNEQFF.

This clone appeared a single time. The rearrangement uses TRBV11-3 and TRBJ2-7; 9 nucleotides match TRBD1. J lost 2 bases, V lost 2 bases, and 4 bases had no gene match. CDR3 size: 15 residues. The V gene's germline CDR1 is SGHNT and CDR2 YENEEA. DNA of the CDR3: TGTGCCAGCAGCTTATCCGGGACAGGGACCTACGAGCAGTACTTC. This encodes CASSLSGTGTYEQYF.

The rearrangement links TRBV7-3 to TRBJ1-2, with D unresolved. This CDR3 is 13 amino acids long. CDR1 SGHTA and CDR2 FQGTGA come from the germline V gene. Trimming left V 5 bases short and J 4 bases short, with 11 bases between. As DNA, the CDR3 is TGTGCCAGCAGCCCCGGCAGCGCCTATGGCTACACCTTC. It yields the protein CASSPGSAYGYTF.

This chain's CDR3 is CASSHGNTIYF. CDR3 DNA sequence: TGTGCCAGCAGTCATGGAAACACCATATATTTT. This sequence joins TRBV3-1 (or the pseudogene TRBV3-2) and TRBJ1-3; D not resolved. The V end was cut by 6 bases, the J end by 3 bases, with 3 bases between. The CDR3 runs 11 residues. Germline CDR1 is LGHDT and CDR2 is YNNKEL (reference sequence).

The V call is TRBV7-9, the J call TRBJ1-5, with 7 nucleotides matching TRBD1. CDR1 is SEHNR and CDR2 is FQNEAQ in the germline V gene (reference sequence). The CDR3 consists of 14 residues. The J segment lost 7 bases and the V segment lost 5 bases, leaving 8 bases of the junction unmatched. CDR3 sequence: CASSDDRVWQPQHF. The CDR3 nucleotides read TGTGCCAGCAGCGACGACAGGGTTTGGCAGCCCCAGCATTTT.

The V call is TRBV18, the J call TRBJ2-3; D possibly corresponds to TRBD2 (6 bases). The CDR3 consists of 15 residues. Deletions cut 5 bases from V and 0 bases from J, with 12 bases between. Germline V gene data show CDR1 as KGHSH and CDR2 as LQKENI. CDR3 nucleotides: TGTGCCAGCTCAGCTGCGGGGAGTAGCACAGATACGCAGTATTTT. It is translated as CASSAAGSSTDTQYF.

This chain joins TRBV6-5 and TRBJ1-1; D is ambiguous. CDR3 size: 14 residues. V gave up 6 bases and J gave up 1 base, with 12 bases separating them. Germline-derived CDR1 and CDR2 are MNHEY and SVGAGI. The CDR3 is CASSLHQANTEAFF. CDR3 DNA: TGTGCCAGCAGCTTACATCAAGCGAACACTGAAGCTTTCTTT.

This clone showed up just a few times. The rearrangement joins TRBV6-5 to TRBJ1-1, with a possible D match to TRBD1 (6 bases). The germline V gene has CDR1 MNHEY and CDR2 SVGAGI. This CDR3 is built from 15 residues. Trimming removed 6 bases at V and 1 base at J, with 15 bases between. CDR3 region: CASSRDRIENTEAFF. The CDR3 DNA reads TGTGCCAGCAGCCGCGACAGGATAGAGAACACTGAAGCTTTCTTT.